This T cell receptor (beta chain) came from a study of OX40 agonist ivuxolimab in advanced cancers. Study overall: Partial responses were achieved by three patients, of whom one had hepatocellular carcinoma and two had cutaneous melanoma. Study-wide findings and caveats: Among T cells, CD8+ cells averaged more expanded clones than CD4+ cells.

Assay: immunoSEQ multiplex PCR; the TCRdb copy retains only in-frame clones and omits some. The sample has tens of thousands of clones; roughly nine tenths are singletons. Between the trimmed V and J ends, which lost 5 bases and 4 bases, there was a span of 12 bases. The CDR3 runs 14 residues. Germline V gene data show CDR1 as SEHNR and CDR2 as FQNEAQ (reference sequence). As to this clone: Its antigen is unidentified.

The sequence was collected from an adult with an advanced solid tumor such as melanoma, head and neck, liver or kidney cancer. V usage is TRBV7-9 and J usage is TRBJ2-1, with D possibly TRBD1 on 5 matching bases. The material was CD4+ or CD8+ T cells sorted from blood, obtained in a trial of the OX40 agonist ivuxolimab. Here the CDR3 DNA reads TGTGCCAGCAGCCGTGACAGACATTACAATGAGCAGTTCTTC. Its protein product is CASSRDRHYNEQFF. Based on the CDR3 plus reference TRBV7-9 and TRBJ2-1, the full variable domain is DTGVSQNPRHKITKRGQNVTFRCDPISEHNRLYWYRQTLGQGPEFLTYFQNEAQLEKSRLLSDRFSAERPKGSFSTLEIQRTEQGDSAMYLCASSRDRHYNEQFFGPGTRLTVL.